Listed below are T cell receptor beta chains from one sample, sequenced in a study of CD8 T cells in Susac syndrome. TCRdb re-called the immunoSEQ multiplex PCR reads with MiXCR, one entry per CDR3 protein. This sample has 84,000 or so distinct CDR3 sequences; 85% to 95% occur once, and the top ten carry roughly 0.5%. Sequencing was performed on CD8+ T cells from PBMCs. The receptors originated from a human donor with Susac syndrome. Both conserved end residues are part of each CDR3. A D gene is named only where the DNA matches it firmly. Clone size is given for some rows only: seen once, a few or many times, or a class if the clone is expanded.

d_gene,j_gene,v_gene,abundance,CDR3aa,CDR3nt
-,TRBJ2-3,TRBV7-9,-,CASSLSIEGTQYF,TGTGCCAGCAGCTTAAGCATCGAGGGTACGCAGTATTTT
-,TRBJ2-2,TRBV5-5,-,CASSFMRSNTGELFF,TGTGCCAGCAGCTTTATGCGGTCGAACACCGGGGAGCTGTTTTTT
TRBD1,TRBJ1-1,TRBV27,-,CASRLGTGEAFF,TGTGCCAGCAGGCTCGGGACAGGGGAAGCTTTCTTT
-,TRBJ2-1,TRBV13,-,CASSPPRDEQFF,TGTGCCAGCAGCCCCCCCAGAGATGAGCAGTTCTTC
TRBD2,TRBJ2-7,TRBV20-1,-,CSASSWSGSYEQYF,TGCAGTGCTAGTAGTTGGAGCGGGAGCTACGAGCAGTACTTC
-,TRBJ2-5,TRBV11-2,-,CASRAPRGHLYQETQYF,TGTGCCAGCAGGGCCCCTCGGGGACACCTGTACCAAGAGACCCAGTACTTC
-,TRBJ2-3,TRBV12-3/TRBV12-4,-,CASSLSGFTDTQYF,TGTGCCAGCAGTTTATCCGGGTTTACAGATACGCAGTATTTT
-,TRBJ2-5,TRBV20-1,-,CSARDRAEAPETQYF,TGCAGTGCTAGAGATAGGGCCGAAGCTCCAGAGACCCAGTACTTC
-,TRBJ1-5,TRBV4-1,once,CASSQDPSNQPQHF,TGCGCCAGCAGCCAAGATCCCAGCAATCAGCCCCAGCATTTT
TRBD2,TRBJ2-1,TRBV29-1,-,CSVEDLASGRIDEQFF,TGCAGCGTTGAAGATCTAGCTAGCGGGAGAATTGATGAGCAGTTCTTC
-,TRBJ1-2,TRBV10-3,-,CAISDGPGYGYTF,TGTGCCATCAGTGACGGCCCAGGCTATGGCTACACCTTC
-,TRBJ1-1,TRBV5-1,-,CASSLLGEAFF,TGCGCCAGCAGCTTGTTAGGTGAAGCTTTCTTT
-,TRBJ2-7,TRBV5-1,-,CASSKENYEQYF,TGCGCCAGCAGCAAGGAGAACTACGAGCAGTACTTC
-,TRBJ2-1,TRBV4-2,-,CASSQDAEQFF,TGTGCCAGCAGCCAAGATGCCGAGCAGTTCTTC
TRBD1,TRBJ2-2,TRBV6-5,-,CASSWGQVGELFF,TGTGCCAGCAGTTGGGGACAGGTTGGGGAGCTGTTTTTT
TRBD1,TRBJ2-7,TRBV7-2,-,CASSESGTGRNEQYF,TGTGCCAGCAGCGAATCCGGGACAGGGAGAAACGAGCAGTACTTC
-,TRBJ1-5,TRBV9,-,CASSGGLSNQPQHF,TGTGCCAGCAGCGGGGGCCTTAGCAATCAGCCCCAGCATTTT
-,TRBJ2-7,TRBV29-1,-,CSVQRGSGYEQYF,TGCAGCGTTCAGAGGGGGTCTGGCTACGAGCAGTACTTC
-,TRBJ2-7,TRBV6-2/TRBV6-3,-,CASTPQESFEQYF,TGTGCCAGCACGCCACAAGAATCGTTCGAGCAGTACTTC
-,TRBJ2-7,TRBV2,-,CASSEGDGIRLYEQYF,TGTGCCAGCAGTGAAGGGGACGGGATTAGGCTCTACGAGCAGTACTTC
-,TRBJ1-5,TRBV18,-,CASSPATGNQPQHF,TGTGCCAGCTCCCCGGCTACAGGGAATCAGCCCCAGCATTTT
-,TRBJ2-1,TRBV24-1,-,CATSGPPPEQFF,TGTGCCACCAGTGGACCTCCCCCTGAGCAGTTCTTC
TRBD2,TRBJ2-1,TRBV14,-,CASSQDGTSGRGSYNEQFF,TGTGCCAGCAGCCAAGACGGGACTAGCGGGAGGGGCTCCTACAATGAGCAGTTCTTC
-,TRBJ2-3,TRBV20-1,-,CSAIISTDTQYF,TGCAGTGCTATTATTAGCACAGATACGCAGTATTTT
TRBD2,TRBJ2-1,TRBV5-6,once,CASSLSAGAIINEQFF,TGTGCCAGCAGCTTGTCAGCGGGAGCGATTATCAATGAGCAGTTCTTC
-,TRBJ2-7,TRBV29-1,-,CSVDSGPGVLEQYF,TGCAGCGTTGATTCCGGCCCAGGGGTCCTCGAGCAGTACTTC
-,TRBJ2-1,TRBV20-1,-,CSARYDYNEQFF,TGCAGTGCTAGGTACGACTACAATGAGCAGTTCTTC
-,TRBJ2-1,TRBV19,-,CASKEGGTSYNEQFF,TGTGCCAGTAAGGAAGGAGGGACCTCCTACAATGAGCAGTTCTTC
-,TRBJ2-7,TRBV4-2,-,CASSQDWRGGATGEQYF,TGTGCCAGCAGCCAAGATTGGAGGGGCGGGGCGACGGGGGAGCAGTACTTC
TRBD2,TRBJ2-1,TRBV20-1,-,CSARSLAGGLNEQFF,TGCAGTGCTAGATCCTTAGCGGGAGGCCTCAATGAGCAGTTCTTC
-,TRBJ1-3,TRBV27,-,CASSPGTSGNTIYF,TGTGCCAGCAGCCCTGGGACTTCAGGAAACACCATATATTTT
TRBD1,TRBJ2-1,TRBV5-4,-,CASTSGTANNEQFF,TGTGCCAGCACCTCCGGGACAGCGAACAATGAGCAGTTCTTC
TRBD1,TRBJ2-5,TRBV20-1,-,CSAPPGGGQTQYF,TGCAGTGCTCCCCCAGGGGGCGGGCAGACCCAGTACTTC
TRBD2,TRBJ2-1,TRBV29-1,-,CSGGTSDYNEQFF,TGCAGCGGTGGGACTAGCGATTACAATGAGCAGTTCTTC
-,TRBJ2-5,TRBV12-5,-,CASGLDGEETQYF,TGTGCTAGTGGTTTAGACGGTGAAGAGACCCAGTACTTC
TRBD2,TRBJ2-2,TRBV7-9,-,CASSPTSGANTGELFF,TGTGCCAGCAGCCCGACTAGCGGGGCTAACACCGGGGAGCTGTTTTTT
TRBD1,TRBJ2-7,TRBV7-8,-,CASVSGQAYEQYF,TGTGCCAGCGTTTCAGGACAGGCTTACGAGCAGTACTTC
-,TRBJ2-2,TRBV20-1,once,CSARDQVNTGELFF,TGCAGTGCTAGAGATCAGGTGAACACCGGGGAGCTGTTTTTT
-,TRBJ2-2,TRBV4-1,once,CASSQTRGELFF,TGCGCCAGCAGTCAAACACGCGGGGAGCTGTTTTTT
-,TRBJ1-2,TRBV7-9,-,CASSLQLNYGYTF,TGTGCCAGCAGCTTACAGCTAAACTATGGCTACACCTTC
-,TRBJ2-3,TRBV7-6,-,CASSFSRGYTDTQYF,TGTGCCAGCAGCTTCTCCCGGGGTTACACAGATACGCAGTATTTT
-,TRBJ2-2,TRBV9,-,CASSALFGELFF,TGTGCCAGCAGCGCCCTTTTCGGGGAGCTGTTTTTT
-,TRBJ2-2,TRBV9,-,CASRGGLMNTGELFF,TGTGCCAGCAGGGGCGGACTAATGAACACCGGGGAGCTGTTTTTT
-,TRBJ1-1,TRBV28,-,CASSLSELVNTEAFF,TGTGCCAGCAGTTTATCGGAGTTGGTGAACACTGAAGCTTTCTTT
-,TRBJ1-2,TRBV9,-,CASSVNGDYGYTF,TGTGCCAGCAGTGTAAATGGTGACTATGGCTACACCTTC
-,TRBJ2-6,TRBV7-6,-,CASSGWETGANVLTF,TGTGCCAGCAGCGGCTGGGAGACTGGGGCCAACGTCCTGACTTTC
TRBD1,TRBJ2-5,TRBV5-1,once,CASSFGQGRETQYF,TGCGCCAGCAGCTTCGGACAGGGAAGGGAGACCCAGTACTTC
-,TRBJ2-5,TRBV13,-,CASSFPDNSPQETQYF,TGTGCCAGCAGCTTCCCCGACAACAGTCCCCAAGAGACCCAGTACTTC